This T cell receptor (beta chain) was recovered during a study of blood T cell repertoires in COVID-19. Study-level information: Sites in the United States, Italy and Spain provided acute and convalescent COVID-19 samples. From T cells, B-cell-depleted T cells, or PBMCs came the material, which was cDNA or gDNA.

This clone has just one count. In the authors' methods: Cell counts per sample came from amplifying reference gene primers. Sequenced by immunoSEQ multiplex PCR; TCRdb stores in-frame clones only, minus some. V, J and clone size are those of that table, while D and trimming were read from the DNA. The table has some 150,000 clones, 85% to 90% seen once. The TCR comes from a man aged 50 to 59 who had recovered from COVID-19. Input material: peripheral blood.

CDR3 sequence reads: CASSHRTGGKNTEAFF. CDR3 coding DNA: TGCGCCAGCAGCCACAGGACAGGGGGCAAGAACACTGAAGCTTTCTTT. The V call is TRBV4-1, the J call TRBJ1-1; 11 bases agree with TRBD1. Germline V CDR1 and CDR2: MGHRA, YSYEKL. This CDR3 has 16 amino acids. V lost 3 bases, J lost 1 base, and 4 bases stayed unmatched.